This TCR beta chain was documented in a study of cytomegalovirus exposure and HLA in healthy donors. Study outcomes and limitations: In vitro confirmation showed three CMV-associated chains to be CMV antigen specific. Several of the most significant clusters were apparently associated with common viral pathogens in a later analysis.

This CDR3 region has 13 residues. V lost 7 bases, J lost 4 bases, and 14 bases lay in between. The germline gives CDR1 SNHLY, CDR2 FYNNEI. PCR employed 60 Vbeta and 13 Jbeta primers. The method was immunoSEQ multiplex PCR; TCRdb's version includes in-frame clones alone and lacks a portion of them. The sample consists of tens of thousands of clones, approximately 75% of them appearing once. This clone was picked up one time. Its specificity is unknown. Healthy individuals who donated bone marrow served as the donors. The chain couples TRBV2 to TRBJ2-7; D not resolved. The sample comprised PBMCs. The TCR was taken from a man aged 55 to 70 in good health and CMV-seropositive. The CDR3 DNA sequence: TGTGCCAGCATGGCCAACAGATATTACGAGCAGTACTTC. Residues: CASMANRYYEQYF. The full variable domain, with the rest looked up from reference TRBV2 and TRBJ2-7, is EPEVTQTPSHQVTQMGQEVILRCVPISNHLYFYWYRQILGQKVEFLVSFYNNEISEKSEIFDDQFSVERPDGSNFTLKIRSTKLEDSAMYFCASMANRYYEQYFGPGTRLTVT.